What follows describes a single TCR beta chain. No antigen is known for it. The CDR3 sequence is 15 residues long. CDR1 SNHLY and CDR2 FYNNEI come from the germline V gene. Trimming took 6 bases from V and 2 from J, leaving 16 bases between them. The data were obtained in a study of cytomegalovirus exposure and HLA in healthy donors. Findings and caveats of the study: TCR beta chain V- and J-gene trimming was linked, in a later analysis, to a missense variant in DCLRE1C. DRB1 showed the most TCR associations and HLA-C the fewest in a later analysis, as rates varied by HLA locus.

The PCR used 60 Vbeta and 13 Jbeta primers. TCRdb's copy holds only in-frame clones and misses some; the assay was immunoSEQ multiplex PCR. The table has 120,000 to 150,000 clones, approximately 71% seen once. Donors counted as nominally healthy when sampled, yet unrecorded immune exposures were likely. This rearrangement joins TRBV2 to TRBJ2-5, with D possibly TRBD2 on 6 matching bases. Specimen: PBMCs. The sequence was collected from a woman aged 50 to 65 in good health and CMV-seronegative. The CDR3 sequence: CASRALWAGQETQYF. The CDR3 DNA reads as TGTGCCAGCAGGGCCCTATGGGCGGGGCAAGAGACCCAGTACTTC.